This TCR beta chain was captured in a study of OX40 agonist ivuxolimab in advanced cancers. Study details: Of mixed ages from roughly 23 to 85 and averaging 60 years, the group was around 78% male. Findings of the study overall: Among T cells, CD8+ cells averaged more expanded clones than CD4+ cells. Also showing low normalized T-cell clonal expansion were some of the nonresponders.

Sequenced by immunoSEQ multiplex PCR; TCRdb stores in-frame clones only, minus some. The sample lists around 150,000 clones, just over 90% occurring once. The CDR3 runs to 14 residues. The trim removed 5 bases at V and 6 bases at J, leaving 7 bases unmatched. The germline CDR1 and CDR2 sequences are SGHAT and FQNNGV. As to this clone: Its specificity is unknown.

This clonotype originated in an adult with an advanced solid tumor such as melanoma, head and neck, liver or kidney cancer. Sequenced material: CD4+ or CD8+ T cells sorted from blood, taken in a trial of the OX40 agonist ivuxolimab. The J gene is TRBJ1-2, the V gene TRBV11-2, with 9 bases aligning to TRBD1. This CDR3 is CASSPDRGRNGYTF. The CDR3 nucleotides read TGTGCCAGCAGCCCCGACAGGGGGAGGAATGGCTACACCTTC.